A selection of T cell receptor beta chains follows, all from one sample in a study of T cell repertoires in cytomegalovirus infection. These receptors lack a known antigen. One entry per CDR3 protein results from TCRdb running MiXCR on the reads. Here the sample spans about 110,000 distinct CDR3 sequences, roughly 39% being singletons. The sequencing here drew on CD8+ T cells from cultured PBMCs, taken from culture after CMV antigen stimulation. The receptors were gathered from a human donor in good health (CMV status not recorded). Some clones in this sample may be carry-over from other donors' samples. Both conserved end residues are part of each CDR3. A D gene is named only where the DNA matches it firmly. A row's size may be missing; if present it is once, few, many or a size class.

>once|TRBV2|.|TRBJ2-1
CASSEGWDEQFF
TGTGCCAGCAGTGAAGGGTGGGACGAGCAGTTCTTC
>few|TRBV7-8|.|TRBJ2-1
CASSLFGRIVDNEQFF
TGTGCCAGCAGCTTATTTGGCAGAATAGTGGACAATGAGCAGTTCTTC
>.|TRBV19|.|TRBJ1-1
CASSISGSGPEAFF
TGTGCCAGTAGTATTTCGGGGAGCGGGCCTGAAGCTTTCTTT
>few|TRBV19|.|TRBJ1-5
CASSIGTGPNQPQHF
TGTGCCAGTAGTATTGGCACAGGGCCAAATCAGCCCCAGCATTTT
>many|TRBV7-2|.|TRBJ1-1
CASGHEGEGEAFF
TGTGCCAGCGGGCACGAGGGGGAGGGTGAAGCTTTCTTT
>many|TRBV27|TRBD1|TRBJ1-1
CASSFVTGATEMAFF
TGTGCCAGCAGTTTTGTAACAGGGGCGACCGAGATGGCTTTCTTT
>.|TRBV7-8|.|TRBJ1-4
CASSSEGRATNEKLFF
TGTGCCAGCAGCTCAGAGGGCAGGGCAACTAATGAAAAACTGTTTTTT
>.|TRBV12-3/TRBV12-4|.|TRBJ1-5
CASSLGGPLSPQHF
TGTGCCAGCAGCCTAGGGGGGCCTCTCTCGCCCCAGCATTTT
>.|TRBV7-2|.|TRBJ2-1
CVTSGSTYNEQFF
TGTGTCACGTCGGGAAGTACCTACAATGAGCAGTTCTTC
>.|TRBV14|.|TRBJ2-7
CASSQQVSPYEQYF
TGTGCCAGCAGCCAACAGGTTTCCCCCTACGAGCAGTACTTC
>.|TRBV7-9|.|TRBJ1-3
CALRGPSGNTIYF
TGTGCGTTGAGGGGTCCTTCTGGAAACACCATATATTTT
>.|TRBV6-6|.|TRBJ1-5
CASSEGSSNQPQHF
TGTGCCAGCAGTGAGGGGAGCAGCAATCAGCCCCAGCATTTT
>.|TRBV20-1|.|TRBJ2-2
CSAFWGRTGELFF
TGCAGTGCCTTTTGGGGGCGGACCGGGGAGCTGTTTTTT
>few|TRBV19|TRBD2|TRBJ2-1
CASSTQPLAGYSYNEQFF
TGTGCCAGTAGTACCCAACCTCTAGCGGGGTACAGCTACAATGAGCAGTTCTTC
>.|TRBV5-4|TRBD1|TRBJ1-1
CASSAGDRGTEAFF
TGTGCCAGCAGCGCGGGGGACAGGGGAACTGAAGCTTTCTTT
>few|TRBV7-9|.|TRBJ2-3
CSSHTEGGWPDTQYF
TGTTCTTCCCACACCGAGGGAGGTTGGCCAGATACGCAGTATTTT
>few|TRBV4-1|TRBD1|TRBJ2-7
CASSYSQGEGTYEQYF
TGCGCCAGCAGCTATTCCCAGGGGGAAGGGACCTACGAGCAGTACTTC
>once|TRBV24-1|TRBD1|TRBJ2-1
CATSGTGGRNEQFF
TGTGCCACCAGTGGTACAGGGGGCCGTAATGAGCAGTTCTTC
>many|TRBV12-5|TRBD1|TRBJ2-5
CASAPIRDRGTETQYF
TGTGCTAGTGCCCCGATCCGGGACAGGGGGACAGAGACCCAGTACTTC
>few|TRBV28|.|TRBJ2-5
CASSSGTLQETQYF
TGTGCCAGCAGTTCCGGAACTCTCCAAGAGACCCAGTACTTC
>.|TRBV20-1|TRBD1|TRBJ2-7
CSARALQPGQLTYEQYF
TGCAGTGCTAGAGCCTTACAGCCGGGACAGCTCACCTACGAGCAGTACTTC
>.|TRBV28|.|TRBJ2-2
CASSFSAIANTRELFF
TGTGCCAGCAGTTTCTCAGCCATTGCGAACACCAGGGAGCTGTTTTTT
>.|TRBV7-9|TRBD1|TRBJ2-4
CASSYLPGGAARAKNIQYF
TGTGCCAGCAGCTATCTCCCAGGGGGCGCGGCGAGGGCCAAAAACATTCAGTACTTC
>few|TRBV19|.|TRBJ1-1
CASSQGNTEAFF
TGTGCCAGTAGTCAGGGGAACACTGAAGCTTTCTTT
>.|TRBV6-6|TRBD1|TRBJ2-2
CASSYTDRGDTGELFF
TGTGCCAGCAGTTACACGGACAGGGGGGACACCGGGGAGCTGTTTTTT
>.|TRBV9|.|TRBJ2-2
CASSPRSNRMAGELFF
TGTGCCAGCAGCCCCAGGTCGAACAGGATGGCCGGGGAGCTGTTTTTT
>few|TRBV7-2|.|TRBJ1-5
CASSLAPGGQPQHF
TGTGCCAGCAGCCTAGCTCCCGGGGGTCAGCCCCAGCATTTT
>.|TRBV12-3/TRBV12-4|.|TRBJ2-1
CASSLGIEQFF
TGTGCCAGCAGTCTGGGGATTGAGCAGTTCTTC
>few|TRBV7-2|.|TRBJ1-3
CASSPGVSGNTIYF
TGTGCCAGCAGCCCAGGGGTTTCTGGAAACACCATATATTTT
>.|TRBV28|.|TRBJ2-3
CASSILPTDTQYF
TGTGCCAGCAGTATACTCCCCACAGATACGCAGTATTTT
>many|TRBV7-9|.|TRBJ1-2
CASSSDGRDTF
TGTGCCAGCAGCTCGGACGGGCGAGACACCTTC
>.|TRBV7-8|.|TRBJ2-5
CAISTGLWETQYF
TGTGCCATCTCGACTGGACTGTGGGAGACCCAGTACTTC